The T cell receptor (beta chain) described here comes from a study of identical twins. This clonotype has a count of ten or more. What it binds is unknown. Whole-study findings and limits: Twin-shared out-of-frame alpha sequences were enriched for low generation probability.

TCRdb reanalysed the 5' RACE reads using MiXCR and keeps one entry per CDR3 protein. The sample shows about 240,000 distinct CDR3 sequences, under 12% of them seen only once. CDR3 length: 16 amino acids. Germline loops: CDR1 SGHRS, CDR2 YFSETQ. V lost 4 bases and J lost 0, with 16 bases in between. This sequence was found in a man between 50 and 59 years old in good health. Sequencing was carried out using memory T cells sorted from blood. The genes are TRBV5-1 and TRBJ1-1; tentatively, D is TRBD1 (6 bases). CDR3 protein: CASSPRFGQMNTEAFF. Here the CDR3 DNA reads TGCGCCAGCAGCCCGAGGTTCGGACAGATGAACACTGAAGCTTTCTTT. Full variable domain (remainder filled in from reference TRBV5-1 and TRBJ1-1): KAGVTQTPRYLIKTRGQQVTLSCSPISGHRSVSWYQQTPGQGLQFLFEYFSETQRNKGNFPGRFSGRQFSNSRSEMNVSTLELGDSALYLCASSPRFGQMNTEAFFGQGTRLTVV.